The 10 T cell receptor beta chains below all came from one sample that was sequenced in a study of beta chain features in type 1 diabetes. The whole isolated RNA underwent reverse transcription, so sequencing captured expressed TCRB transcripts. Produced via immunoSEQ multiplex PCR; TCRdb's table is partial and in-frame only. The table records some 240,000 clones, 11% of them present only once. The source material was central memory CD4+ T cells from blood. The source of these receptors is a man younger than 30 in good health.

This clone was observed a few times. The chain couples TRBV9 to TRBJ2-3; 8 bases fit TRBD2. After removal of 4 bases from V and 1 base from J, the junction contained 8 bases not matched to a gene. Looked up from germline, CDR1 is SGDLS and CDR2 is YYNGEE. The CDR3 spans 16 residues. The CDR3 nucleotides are TGTGCCAGCAGCCTCCCCCTAGCGGGCGGCACAGATACGCAGTATTTT. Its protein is CASSLPLAGGTDTQYF.

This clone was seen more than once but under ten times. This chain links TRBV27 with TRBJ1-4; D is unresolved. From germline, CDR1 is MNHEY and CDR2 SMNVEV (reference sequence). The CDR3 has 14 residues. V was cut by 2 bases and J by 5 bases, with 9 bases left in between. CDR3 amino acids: CASSLQDGNEKLFF. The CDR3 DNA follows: TGTGCCAGCAGTTTACAGGACGGGAATGAAAAACTGTTTTTT.

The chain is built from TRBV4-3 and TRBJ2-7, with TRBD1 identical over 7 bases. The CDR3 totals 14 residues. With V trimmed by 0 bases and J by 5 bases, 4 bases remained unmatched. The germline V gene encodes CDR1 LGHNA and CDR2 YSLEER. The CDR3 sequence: CASSQENQGDEQYF. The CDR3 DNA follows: TGCGCCAGCAGCCAAGAAAACCAGGGGGACGAGCAGTACTTC.

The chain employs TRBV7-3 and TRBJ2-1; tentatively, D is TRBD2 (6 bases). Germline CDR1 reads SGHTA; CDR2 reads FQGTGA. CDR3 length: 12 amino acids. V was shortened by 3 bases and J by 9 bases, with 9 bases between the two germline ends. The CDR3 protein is CASSLGLTEQFF. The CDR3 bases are TGTGCCAGCAGCTTGGGACTTACTGAGCAGTTCTTC.

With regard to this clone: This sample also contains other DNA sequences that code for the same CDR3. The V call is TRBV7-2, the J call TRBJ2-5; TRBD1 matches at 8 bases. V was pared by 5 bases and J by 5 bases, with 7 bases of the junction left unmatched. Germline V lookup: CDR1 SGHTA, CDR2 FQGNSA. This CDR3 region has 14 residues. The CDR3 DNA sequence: TGTGCCAGCAGCCTAGACAGGGGTCGGGAGACCCAGTACTTC. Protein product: CASSLDRGRETQYF.

The CDR3 DNA follows: TGTGCCAGCAGCTCCCTAGCGGGGAGCGGCTCCTACGAGCAGTACTTC. Translating gives CASSSLAGSGSYEQYF. V and J are TRBV5-4 and TRBJ2-7; 9 nucleotides line up with TRBD2. V was pared by 3 bases and J by 0 bases, with 7 bases of the junction left unmatched. CDR1 is SGHNT, CDR2 YYREEE, per germline (reference sequence). The CDR3 contains 16 residues. The variable domain in full, completed from reference TRBV5-4 and TRBJ2-7, reads ETGVTQSPTHLIKTRGQQVTLRCSSQSGHNTVSWYQQALGQGPQFIFQYYREEENGRGNFPPRFSGLQFPNYSSELNVNALELDDSALYLCASSSLAGSGSYEQYFGPGTRLTVT.

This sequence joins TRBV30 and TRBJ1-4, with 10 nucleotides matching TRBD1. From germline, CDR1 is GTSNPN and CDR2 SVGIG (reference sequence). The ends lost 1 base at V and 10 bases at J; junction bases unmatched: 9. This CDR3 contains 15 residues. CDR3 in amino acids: CAWSAAGQGYGKLFF. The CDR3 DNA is TGTGCCTGGAGTGCAGCGGGACAGGGGTACGGAAAACTGTTTTTT.

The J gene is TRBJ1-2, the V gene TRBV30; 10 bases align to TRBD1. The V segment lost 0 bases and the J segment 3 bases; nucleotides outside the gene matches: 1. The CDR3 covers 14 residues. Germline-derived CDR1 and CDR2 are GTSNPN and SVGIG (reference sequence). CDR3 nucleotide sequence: TGTGCCTGGAGTGTGACAGGGGGCTACTATGGCTACACCTTC. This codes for CAWSVTGGYYGYTF.

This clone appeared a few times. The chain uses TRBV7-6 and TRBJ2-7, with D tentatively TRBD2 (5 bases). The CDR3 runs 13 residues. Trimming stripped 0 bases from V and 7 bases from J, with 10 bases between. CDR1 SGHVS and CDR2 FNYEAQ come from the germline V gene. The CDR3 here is CASSLALGKEQYF. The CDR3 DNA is TGTGCCAGCAGCTTAGCGCTCGGGAAGGAGCAGTACTTC.

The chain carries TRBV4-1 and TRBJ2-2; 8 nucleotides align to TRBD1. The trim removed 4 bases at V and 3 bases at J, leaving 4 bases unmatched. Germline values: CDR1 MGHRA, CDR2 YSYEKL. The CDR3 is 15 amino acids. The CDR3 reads CASSPGQADTGELFF. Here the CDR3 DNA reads TGCGCCAGCAGCCCGGGACAGGCGGACACCGGGGAGCTGTTTTTT.